This T cell receptor (beta chain) came from a study of breast tumors, draining lymph nodes, adjacent tissues. Whole-study results and caveats: Tumor TCR diversity was below lymph nodes but above nontumor tissue. The lymph node origin of tumor T cells was framed as consistent with a hypothesis, not demonstrated. Luminal-like breast cancer showed significantly greater tumor-nontumor repertoire similarity than basal-like breast cancer did. Most tumor T cells seemingly derive from lymph node, then expand in tumor.

Samples came from axillary lymph nodes draining the breast cancer. Per the germline V gene, CDR1 is GTSNPN and CDR2 is SVGIG (reference sequence). This CDR3 comprises 19 residues. The trim removed 2 bases at V and 7 bases at J, leaving 23 bases unmatched. This clonotype was observed at least ten times. Its antigen is currently unknown. One entry per CDR3 protein, called by TCRdb with MiXCR from the multiplex PCR reads. Of about 140,000 distinct CDR3 sequences in the sample, around a third were seen once. The specimen was axillary lymph node tissue. The chain is built from TRBV30 and TRBJ1-2; 9 bases are a match to TRBD1. The sequence was obtained from a female donor with breast cancer. Some clones in this sample may be carry-over from other donors' samples. The CDR3 nucleotides are TGTGCCTGGAGTCTATCCGGTTATGTCCCTCGACAGGGGGTTAGTGGCTACACCTTC. Protein product: CAWSLSGYVPRQGVSGYTF.